This T cell receptor beta chain was captured in a study of coeliac disease. Study results and limitations: Intraepithelial and lamina propria fractions were not highly pure, so cross-contamination was possible.

Profiling relied on immunoSEQ multiplex PCR, and the TCRdb table lists in-frame clones only, not all of them. The profile shows some 1,100 clones, 45% to 65% of them singletons. The germline V and J ends were trimmed by 0 bases and 10 bases, with 15 bases remaining between them. The length of the CDR3 is 14 residues. Germline V gene data show CDR1 as WSHSY and CDR2 as SAAADI. Sample share makes this clone large. Its antigen is not identified. J is TRBJ2-5 and V is TRBV10-2, with D tentatively TRBD2 (5 bases). This clonotype was sampled from a man aged 65-85 years without celiac disease. Source material: intraepithelial lymphocytes from the gut. The CDR3 region has the DNA TGCGCCAGCAGTGAGTCGAGAGAGGGAGATTTCCAGTACTTC. Translation gives CASSESREGDFQYF.